These 27 T cell receptor beta chains originate from one sample sequenced in a study of shared clonotypes between healthy human individuals. Repertoires were generated with immunoSEQ multiplex PCR, while TCRdb's copy carries only in-frame clones and drops some. The data show 2 million to 2.5 million clones, around 93% seen once. Sequenced: naive CD4+ T cells from PBMCs. Noted subset: CD45RA+ positively selected. The receptors here all came from a man aged 18 to 29 in good health. Some clones in this sample may be carry-over from other donors' samples.

CDR3 DNA: TGTGCCAGCAGTGCCAGCGGGAGCACAGATACGCAGTATTTT. It yields the protein CASSASGSTDTQYF. The rearrangement joins TRBV6-1 to TRBJ2-3; D is perhaps TRBD2 (6 bases). This CDR3 is 14 amino acids long. V was shortened by 4 bases and J by 0 bases, with 8 bases between the two germline ends. Germline assignment: CDR1 MNHNS and CDR2 SASEGT.

To note about this clone: Different DNA sequences within this sample yield the same CDR3. This chain connects TRBV28 to TRBJ2-7; 7 bases fit TRBD1. The germline CDR1 and CDR2 sequences are MDHEN and SYDVKM. The CDR3 loop spans 14 amino acids. V lost 2 bases to trimming and J lost 2 bases; unmatched junction nucleotides: 3. The CDR3 region is CASSLRQGAYEQYF. The CDR3 coding sequence is TGTGCCAGCAGTTTACGGCAGGGGGCCTACGAGCAGTACTTC.

The CDR3: CAASRGGNVLTF. CDR3 sequence (DNA): TGTGCCGCCTCAAGAGGTGGCAACGTCCTGACTTTC. The chain couples TRBV10-3 to TRBJ2-6; no clear D gene. The CDR3 has 12 amino acids. Looked up from germline, CDR1 is ENHRY and CDR2 is SYGVKD. The V gene lost 11 bases and the J gene lost 9 bases, with 14 bases spanning the gap.

The genes are TRBV7-6 and TRBJ2-3, with a weak D call TRBD2 (7 bases). The germline gives CDR1 SGHVS, CDR2 FNYEAQ. V was pared by 2 bases and J by 0 bases, with 15 bases between. The CDR3 has 17 residues. The chain's CDR3 is CASSLSTGGPSTDTQYF. The CDR3 DNA is TGTGCCAGCAGCTTATCGACCGGGGGGCCTAGCACAGATACGCAGTATTTT.

The chain recombines TRBV5-6 with TRBJ1-1; 8 bases map to TRBD1. After removal of 0 bases from V and 0 bases from J, the junction contained 10 bases not matched to a gene. Germline V gene sequence: CDR1 SGHDT, CDR2 YYEEEE. This CDR3 is built from 18 residues. CDR3 sequence: CASSLATGALTLNTEAFF. The DNA of the CDR3 is TGTGCCAGCAGCTTGGCGACAGGGGCCCTCACTTTGAACACTGAAGCTTTCTTT.

The V gene is TRBV5-6, the J gene TRBJ1-1; D is unclear. Looked up from germline, CDR1 is SGHDT and CDR2 is YYEEEE. This CDR3 has 14 residues. V lost 1 base and J lost 4, with 11 bases in between. CDR3 region: CASSLYPGGTEAFF. For the CDR3, the DNA is TGTGCCAGCAGCTTGTACCCGGGCGGCACTGAAGCTTTCTTT.

The chain has TRBV9 and TRBJ2-2, with D possibly matching TRBD1 (6 bases). Germline V gives CDR1 SGDLS, CDR2 YYNGEE. The CDR3 consists of 14 residues. V was pared by 1 base and J by 5 bases, with 9 bases between. The chain's CDR3 is CASSVTGYTGELFF. The CDR3 DNA reads as TGTGCCAGCAGCGTAACAGGGTATACCGGGGAGCTGTTTTTT.

In the case of this clone: The same CDR3 arises from other DNA sequences in this sample as well. The J gene is TRBJ2-1, the V gene TRBV7-3, with no clear D. Germline V gene sequence: CDR1 SGHTA, CDR2 FQGTGA. This CDR3 is built from 13 residues. Trimming took off 1 base at V and 6 bases at J, with 7 bases between the two ends. This CDR3 is CASSLSPGNEQFF. In DNA, the CDR3 is TGTGCCAGCAGCTTAAGTCCGGGCAATGAGCAGTTCTTC.

The rearrangement uses TRBV6-6 and TRBJ2-7; 7 bases are shared with TRBD1. V was clipped by 0 bases and J by 3 bases; unmatched bases: 8. Germline CDR1 MNHNY, CDR2 SVGAGI (reference sequence). The CDR3 runs to 16 residues. This chain's CDR3 is CASSYSYRGVIYEQYF. In nucleotides, the CDR3 is TGTGCCAGCAGTTACTCATACAGGGGCGTAATCTACGAGCAGTACTTC.

The chain carries TRBV5-1 and TRBJ2-1; possibly TRBD1 or TRBD2 for D (5 bases each). The CDR3 covers 15 residues. In germline, CDR1 is SGHRS, CDR2 YFSETQ. Trimming shortened V by 1 base and J by 1 base, and 9 bases separated the two germline ends. CDR3 DNA: TGCGCCAGCAGCTTGTGGGGGATTTCCTACAATGAGCAGTTCTTC. Translating it yields CASSLWGISYNEQFF.

The genes are TRBV6-1 and TRBJ1-4; D is uncertain. Per the germline V gene, CDR1 is MNHNS and CDR2 is SASEGT. The CDR3 is made up of 14 amino acids. V lost 6 bases to trimming and J lost 7 bases, with 15 bases between them. CDR3 sequence (DNA): TGTGCCAGCAGGGGCCTTGGGCTCATTGAAAAACTGTTTTTT. The encoded protein is CASRGLGLIEKLFF.

The V call is TRBV19, the J call TRBJ2-3; D unclear. Between the trimmed V and J ends, which lost 5 bases and 6 bases, there was a span of 6 bases. CDR3 size: 11 residues. Germline CDR1 reads LNHDA; CDR2 reads SQIVND (reference sequence). This chain's CDR3 is CASSSADTQYF. The CDR3 DNA reads TGTGCCAGTAGTTCGGCGGATACGCAGTATTTT.

The chain joins TRBV10-2 to TRBJ2-7, with TRBD2 matching 14 bases. The trim removed 6 bases at V and 0 bases at J, leaving 13 bases unmatched. The germline V gene encodes CDR1 WSHSY and CDR2 SAAADI. The length of the CDR3 is 19 residues. For the CDR3, the DNA is TGCGCCAGCAGATCAGTTCCGGGACTAGCGGGGGCAAGCTCCTACGAGCAGTACTTC. It specifies CASRSVPGLAGASSYEQYF.

The rearrangement uses TRBV6-4 and TRBJ2-1, with 7 bases matching TRBD2. The trim removed 5 bases at V and 4 bases at J, leaving 8 bases unmatched. The CDR3 is 15 amino acids. Per the germline V gene, CDR1 is MRHNA and CDR2 is SNTAGT. The chain's CDR3 is CASSPSGVLYNEQFF. CDR3 DNA: TGTGCCAGCAGTCCTAGCGGAGTCCTGTACAATGAGCAGTTCTTC.

This clone was recorded once. The chain links TRBV18 to TRBJ2-7; a weak D match, TRBD2 (7 bases). This CDR3 has 15 amino acids. Germline loops: CDR1 KGHSH, CDR2 LQKENI. Trimming pared 4 bases from V and 2 bases from J, leaving 15 bases between. The CDR3, as DNA: TGTGCCAGCTCACAAGGGGGGGATTTAGCCTACGAGCAGTACTTC. Protein: CASSQGGDLAYEQYF.

The genes are TRBV5-1 and TRBJ2-4; the match to TRBD1 covers 7 bases. This CDR3 is 14 amino acids long. J was trimmed by 11 bases and V by 4 bases; bases with no gene match: 12. Germline CDR1 is SGHRS and CDR2 is YFSETQ. The CDR3: CASSPEPDRAVQYF. CDR3 DNA: TGCGCCAGCAGCCCCGAGCCTGACAGGGCTGTTCAGTACTTC.

The chain is built from TRBV11-2 and TRBJ2-7; 8 nucleotides match TRBD2. V shed 0 bases and J 7 bases; nucleotides not matched to a gene: 11. This CDR3 is built from 16 residues. Germline CDR1 reads SGHAT; CDR2 reads FQNNGV. CDR3 in amino acids: CASSLDLTGGRGEQYF. The CDR3 DNA is TGTGCCAGCAGCTTAGATCTAACGGGGGGGCGCGGGGAGCAGTACTTC.

This chain links TRBV6-6 with TRBJ2-6; D uncertain. The CDR3 runs 14 residues. Trimming took 6 bases from V and 0 from J, leaving 6 bases between them. Germline CDR1 reads MNHNY; CDR2 reads SVGAGI (reference sequence). The CDR3 DNA follows: TGTGCCAGCAGAACGCCCTCTGGGGCCAACGTCCTGACTTTC. Translation: CASRTPSGANVLTF.

The chain recombines TRBV28 with TRBJ2-4; D not resolved. In germline, CDR1 is MDHEN, CDR2 SYDVKM. The CDR3 consists of 15 residues. Trimming cost V 2 bases and J 3 bases, with 11 bases left between them. CDR3 in amino acids: CASSLGVVNKNIQYF. CDR3 sequence (DNA): TGTGCCAGCAGTTTAGGGGTTGTAAACAAAAACATTCAGTACTTC.

J is TRBJ1-2 and V is TRBV5-1; weak D call: TRBD1 (5 bases). The CDR3 spans 15 residues. Trimming left V 0 bases short and J 2 bases short, with 11 bases between. Per germline, CDR1 SGHRS and CDR2 YFSETQ. The CDR3 bases are TGCGCCAGCAGCTTGGGGCAGGGTGAGAACTATGGCTACACCTTC. Translated: CASSLGQGENYGYTF.

This rearrangement joins TRBV7-8 to TRBJ2-1; 8 nucleotides line up with TRBD2. The CDR3 is 14 amino acids. The V segment lost 11 bases and the J segment 7 bases; nucleotides outside the gene matches: 13. Germline CDR1 reads SGHVS; CDR2 reads FQNEAQ. Here the CDR3 reads CASRRRREANEQFF. DNA of the CDR3: TGTGCCTCTCGACGTCGGCGGGAGGCGAATGAGCAGTTCTTC.

The chain uses TRBV5-4 and TRBJ2-1; D perhaps matches TRBD1 (7 bases). The CDR3 extends over 16 amino acids. V gave up 0 bases and J gave up 4 bases, with 14 bases separating them. In germline, CDR1 is SGHNT, CDR2 YYREEE (reference sequence). The CDR3 is CASSLESGGIYNEQFF. The DNA of the CDR3 is TGTGCCAGCAGCTTGGAGTCAGGGGGGATATACAATGAGCAGTTCTTC.

The chain couples TRBV9 to TRBJ2-1, with D perhaps matching TRBD1 or TRBD2 (5 bases each). The germline V gene has CDR1 SGDLS and CDR2 YYNGEE. The CDR3 runs 15 residues. Trimming removed 2 bases at V and 6 bases at J, with 15 bases between. In DNA, the CDR3 is TGTGCCAGCAGCGTGAGTCCCACTGGGGGCAATGAGCAGTTCTTC. It codes for CASSVSPTGGNEQFF.

The chain carries TRBV4-3 and TRBJ2-3; the D gene is possibly TRBD1 (5 bases). The germline V gene has CDR1 LGHNA and CDR2 YSLEER. CDR3 length: 16 residues. With 0 bases removed from V and 2 bases from J, the gap between germline ends came to 12 bases. The CDR3 here is CASSQDHRTSTDTQYF. CDR3 nucleotides: TGCGCCAGCAGCCAAGATCACAGGACCTCCACAGATACGCAGTATTTT.

The chain has TRBV10-1 and TRBJ1-2; D gene unclear. The CDR3 has 13 residues. CDR1 WNHNN and CDR2 SYGVQD come from the germline V gene (reference sequence). Trimming removed 2 bases at V and 2 bases at J, with 6 bases between. As DNA, the CDR3 is TGCGCCAGCAGTGAGACTGGCAACTATGGCTACACCTTC. This sequence encodes CASSETGNYGYTF.

The V gene is TRBV30, the J gene TRBJ1-2, with D unresolved. Germline assignment: CDR1 GTSNPN and CDR2 SVGIG (reference sequence). V shed 1 base and J shed 1 base, with 4 bases lying between them. The CDR3 loop spans 12 amino acids. The CDR3 spells CAWSADNYGYTF. The CDR3, as DNA: TGTGCCTGGAGTGCGGATAACTATGGCTACACCTTC.

V is TRBV6-1 and J is TRBJ2-7; D unclear. Germline V gene lookup returns CDR1 MNHNS and CDR2 SASEGT. The CDR3 contains 12 residues. V was pared by 4 bases and J by 5 bases, with 9 bases between. CDR3 in DNA: TGTGCCAGCAGTGTGGTGTTGGACGAGCAGTACTTC. Its protein product is CASSVVLDEQYF.